The text below deals with one T cell receptor beta chain. Antigen unknown. The sample belongs to a study of cytomegalovirus exposure and HLA in healthy donors. Researchers ran the PCR with 60 Vbeta and 13 Jbeta primers. Data came from immunoSEQ multiplex PCR; TCRdb stores just in-frame clones and leaves some out. The sample includes about 120,000 clones, over 70% of them seen just once. General study points: Differences between HLA loci emerged in a later analysis of TCR association rates, with DRB1 most and HLA-C fewest. Certain sequence variants were highly shared and formed a cluster, and this cluster was likely a sequencing artifact. Among TCR sequences, most were rare, though some public TCRs appeared in many donors. The study flagged roughly 150 TCR beta chains as cytomegalovirus-associated.

Germline trimming cut 7 bases from V and 3 bases from J; bases unmatched to any gene: 8. From germline, CDR1 is SQVTM and CDR2 ANQGSEA. The CDR3 spans 14 residues. The gene calls are TRBV29-1 and TRBJ2-3; 9 bases are a match to TRBD2. Sequenced: PBMCs. The TCR originated in a woman under 30 in good health and CMV-seronegative. CDR3 amino acids: CSAGEREATDTQYF. The CDR3 DNA reads as TGCAGCGCCGGAGAGCGGGAGGCGACAGATACGCAGTATTTT.